A selection of T cell receptor beta chains follows, all from one sample in a study of CD8+CD57+ T cells in acquired aplastic anemia. Using its own MiXCR run on the reads, TCRdb lists one record per CDR3 protein. The table records approximately 190,000 distinct CDR3 sequences, nearly 50% of them present only once. Sequenced material: sorted CD4+, CD8+, or CD8+CD57+ T cells (not recorded which) from PBMCs. The receptors here all came from a human donor with aplastic anemia. Each CDR3 is given without its conserved first and last residue. Fields, in order: J gene, CDR3 length, V gene, clone size, CDR3 protein. Not every row has a clone size; where given, it reads once, few, many or a size class.

>TRBJ1-4|11|TRBV19|NA
ASGRGSNEKLF
>TRBJ1-6|11|TRBV9|few
ASSRKDSSPLH
>TRBJ2-7|11|TRBV7-8|NA
ASSLDRGYEQY
>TRBJ2-3|12|TRBV10-3|few
AISEPGFTDTQY
>NA|11|TRBV24-1|NA
ATRGQGDYEQY
>TRBJ2-5|12|TRBV19|many
ASSIEFGTVTQY
>TRBJ2-3|9|TRBV10-3|NA
AITTGDTQY
>TRBJ2-3|12|TRBV12-3/TRBV12-4|many
ASRLAGGGDTQY
>TRBJ2-3|10|TRBV20-1|few
SASGSTDTQY
>TRBJ2-4|13|TRBV10-3|NA
AISEAGGRRDIQY
>TRBJ2-2|12|TRBV10-3|NA
AIAGAGDTGELF
>TRBJ1-6|16|TRBV27|NA
ASSLLREVADDNSPLH
>TRBJ2-2|13|TRBV7-3|NA
ASSFTAANTGELF
>TRBJ2-1|14|TRBV3-1|NA
ASSQPDAPGFDEQF
>TRBJ2-1|13|TRBV12-3/TRBV12-4|NA
ASSQLAGGYNEQF
>TRBJ2-1|14|TRBV7-2|many
ASSLGAGGGDGEQF
>TRBJ1-4|14|TRBV11-2|NA
ASSLLTGNTNEKLF
>TRBJ1-2|13|TRBV9|many
ASSVPTTGEDGYT
>TRBJ1-5|12|TRBV24-1|NA
ATSDLRTTQPQH